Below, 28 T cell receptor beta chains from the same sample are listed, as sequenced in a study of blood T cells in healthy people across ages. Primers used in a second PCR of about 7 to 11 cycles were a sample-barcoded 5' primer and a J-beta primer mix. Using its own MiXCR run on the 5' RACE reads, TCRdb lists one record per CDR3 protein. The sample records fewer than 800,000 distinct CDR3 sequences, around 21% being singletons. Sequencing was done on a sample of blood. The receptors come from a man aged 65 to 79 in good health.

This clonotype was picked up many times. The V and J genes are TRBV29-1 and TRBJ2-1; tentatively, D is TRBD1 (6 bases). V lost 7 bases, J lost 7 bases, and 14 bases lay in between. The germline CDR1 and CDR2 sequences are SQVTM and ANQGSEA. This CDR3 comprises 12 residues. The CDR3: CSAGQFVNEQFF. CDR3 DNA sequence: TGCAGCGCCGGACAGTTCGTAAATGAGCAGTTCTTC.

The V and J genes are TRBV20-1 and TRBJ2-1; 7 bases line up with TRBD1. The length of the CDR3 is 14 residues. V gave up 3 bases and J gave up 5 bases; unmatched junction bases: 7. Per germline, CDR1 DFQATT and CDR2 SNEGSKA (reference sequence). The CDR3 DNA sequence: TGCAGTGCTAGTAAAGGGGGCTTGGACAATGAGCAGTTCTTC. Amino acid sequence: CSASKGGLDNEQFF.

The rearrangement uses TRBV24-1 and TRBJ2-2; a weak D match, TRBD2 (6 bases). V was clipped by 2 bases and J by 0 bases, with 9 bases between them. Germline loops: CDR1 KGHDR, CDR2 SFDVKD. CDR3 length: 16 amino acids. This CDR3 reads CATSDYQRANTGELFF. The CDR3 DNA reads TGTGCCACCAGTGATTACCAGCGGGCGAACACCGGGGAGCTGTTTTTT.

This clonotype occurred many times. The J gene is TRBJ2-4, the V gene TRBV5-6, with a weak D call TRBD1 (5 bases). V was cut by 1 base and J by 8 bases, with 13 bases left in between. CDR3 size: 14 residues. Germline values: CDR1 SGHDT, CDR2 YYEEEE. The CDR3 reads CASSLRQGRDIQYF. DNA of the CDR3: TGTGCCAGCAGCTTGCGTCAGGGAAGGGACATTCAGTACTTC.

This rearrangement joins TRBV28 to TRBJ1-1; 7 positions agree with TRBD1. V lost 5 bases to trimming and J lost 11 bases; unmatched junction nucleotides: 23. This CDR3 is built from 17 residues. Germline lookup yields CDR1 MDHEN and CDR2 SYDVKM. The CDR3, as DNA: TGTGCCAGCAGTCCCTCTACTCCAGACAGGGCAATGGGCGAGGCTTTCTTT. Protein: CASSPSTPDRAMGEAFF.

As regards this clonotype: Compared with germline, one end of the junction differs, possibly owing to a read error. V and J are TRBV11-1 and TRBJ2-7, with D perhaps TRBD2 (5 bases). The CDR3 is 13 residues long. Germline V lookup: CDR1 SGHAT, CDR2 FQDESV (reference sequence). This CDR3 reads CASSFGQGGEHYF. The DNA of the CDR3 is TGTGCCAGCAGCTTTGGCCAAGGAGGCGAGCATTACTTC.

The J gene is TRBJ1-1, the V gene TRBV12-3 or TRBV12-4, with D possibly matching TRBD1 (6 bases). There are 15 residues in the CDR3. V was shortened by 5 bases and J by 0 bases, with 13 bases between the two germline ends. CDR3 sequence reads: CASSPQGTMNTEAFF. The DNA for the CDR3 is TGTGCCAGCAGTCCTCAGGGGACAATGAACACTGAAGCTTTCTTT.

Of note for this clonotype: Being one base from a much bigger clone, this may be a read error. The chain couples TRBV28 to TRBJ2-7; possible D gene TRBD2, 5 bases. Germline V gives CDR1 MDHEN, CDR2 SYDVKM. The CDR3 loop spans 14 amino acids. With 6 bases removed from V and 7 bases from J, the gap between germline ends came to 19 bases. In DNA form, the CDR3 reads TGTGCCAGCAGCCCCAGAGTAATGACGGGGGAGCAGTACTTC. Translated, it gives CASSPRVMTGEQYF.

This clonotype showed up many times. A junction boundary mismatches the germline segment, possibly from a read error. The CDR3 here is CASSLGFNTEAFF. CDR3 in DNA: TGTGCCAGCAGTTTAGGGTTCAACACTGAAGCTTTCTTT. The chain is built from TRBV5-1 and TRBJ1-1; D gene uncertain. CDR3 length: 13 amino acids. Germline CDR1 SGHRS, CDR2 YFSETQ.

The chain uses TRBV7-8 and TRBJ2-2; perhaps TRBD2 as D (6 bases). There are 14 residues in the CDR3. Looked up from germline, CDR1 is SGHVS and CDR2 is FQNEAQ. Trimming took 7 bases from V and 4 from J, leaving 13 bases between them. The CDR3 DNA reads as TGTGCCAGCACCCGTTTGGGGGGCACCGGGGAGCTGTTTTTT. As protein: CASTRLGGTGELFF.

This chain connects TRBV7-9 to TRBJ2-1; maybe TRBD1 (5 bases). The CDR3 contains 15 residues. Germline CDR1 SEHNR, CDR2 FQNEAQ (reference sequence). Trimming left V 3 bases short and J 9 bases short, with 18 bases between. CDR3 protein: CASSLTEGNGREQFF. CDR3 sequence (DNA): TGTGCCAGCAGCTTGACAGAAGGAAACGGGCGTGAGCAGTTCTTC.

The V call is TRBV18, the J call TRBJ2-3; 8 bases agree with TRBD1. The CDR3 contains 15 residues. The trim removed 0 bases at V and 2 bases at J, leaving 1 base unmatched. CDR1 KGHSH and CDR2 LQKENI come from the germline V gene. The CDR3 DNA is TGTGCCAGCTCACCACCGGGACAGGACACAGATACGCAGTATTTT. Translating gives CASSPPGQDTDTQYF. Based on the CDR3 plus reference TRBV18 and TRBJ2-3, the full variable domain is NAGVMQNPRHLVRRRGQEARLRCSPMKGHSHVYWYRQLPEEGLKFMVYLQKENIIDESGMPKERFSAEFPKEGPSILRIQQVVRGDSAAYFCASSPPGQDTDTQYFGPGTRLTVL.

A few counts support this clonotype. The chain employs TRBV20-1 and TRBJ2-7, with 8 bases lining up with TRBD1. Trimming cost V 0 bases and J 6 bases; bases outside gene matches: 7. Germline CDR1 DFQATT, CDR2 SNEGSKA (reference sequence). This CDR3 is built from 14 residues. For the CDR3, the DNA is TGCAGTGCTAGAGATAGGACAGGGCTCCTCGAGCAGTACTTC. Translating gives CSARDRTGLLEQYF.

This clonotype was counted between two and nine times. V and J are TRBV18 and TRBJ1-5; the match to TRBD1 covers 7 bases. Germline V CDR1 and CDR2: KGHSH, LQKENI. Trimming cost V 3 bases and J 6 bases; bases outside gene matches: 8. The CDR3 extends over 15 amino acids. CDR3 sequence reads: CASSPSTGVGQPQHF. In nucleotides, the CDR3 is TGTGCCAGCTCACCTTCTACAGGGGTAGGTCAGCCCCAGCATTTT.

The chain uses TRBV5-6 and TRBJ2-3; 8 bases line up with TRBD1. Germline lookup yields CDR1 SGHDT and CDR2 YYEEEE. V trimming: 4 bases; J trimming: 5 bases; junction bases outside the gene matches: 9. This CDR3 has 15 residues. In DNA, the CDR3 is TGTGCCAGCAGCCAAGGACAGGGAAGAGGAGATACGCAGTATTTT. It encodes CASSQGQGRGDTQYF.

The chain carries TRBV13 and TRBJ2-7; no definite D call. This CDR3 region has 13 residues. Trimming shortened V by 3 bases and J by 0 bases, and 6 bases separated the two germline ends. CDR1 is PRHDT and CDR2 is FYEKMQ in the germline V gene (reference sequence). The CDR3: CASSFRSSYEQYF. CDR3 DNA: TGTGCCAGCAGCTTTCGCAGCTCCTACGAGCAGTACTTC.

The CDR3 coding sequence is TGTGCCAGAAGCTTCCCTAGTGGGAGGTTCTCCTACAATGAGCAGTTCTTC. Encoded protein: CARSFPSGRFSYNEQFF. V usage is TRBV5-3 and J usage is TRBJ2-1; D might be TRBD2 (6 bases). TRBV5-3 is flagged as an ORF with uncertain function. This CDR3 has 17 amino acids. Trimming pared 2 bases from V and 0 bases from J, leaving 15 bases between.

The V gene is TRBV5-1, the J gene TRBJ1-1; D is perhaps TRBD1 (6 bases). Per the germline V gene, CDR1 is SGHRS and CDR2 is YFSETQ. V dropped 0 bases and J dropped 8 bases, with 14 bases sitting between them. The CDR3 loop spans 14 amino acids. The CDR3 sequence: CASSLDQGSLEAFF. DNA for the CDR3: TGCGCCAGCAGCTTGGACCAGGGGTCCTTAGAAGCTTTCTTT. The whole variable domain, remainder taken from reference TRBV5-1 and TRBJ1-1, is KAGVTQTPRYLIKTRGQQVTLSCSPISGHRSVSWYQQTPGQGLQFLFEYFSETQRNKGNFPGRFSGRQFSNSRSEMNVSTLELGDSALYLCASSLDQGSLEAFFGQGTRLTVV.

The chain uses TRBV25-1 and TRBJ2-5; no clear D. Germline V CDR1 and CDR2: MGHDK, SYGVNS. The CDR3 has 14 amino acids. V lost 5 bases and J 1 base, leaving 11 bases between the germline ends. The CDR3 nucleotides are TGTGCCAGCAGTCCTCTTCGCTTCCAAGAGACCCAGTACTTC. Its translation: CASSPLRFQETQYF.

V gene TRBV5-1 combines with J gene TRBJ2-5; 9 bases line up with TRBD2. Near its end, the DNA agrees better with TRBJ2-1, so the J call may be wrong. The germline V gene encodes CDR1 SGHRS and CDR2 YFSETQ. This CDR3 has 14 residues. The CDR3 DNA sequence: TGCGCCAGCAGCTTGGAGTCTAGCGGGACTGAGCAGTTCTTC. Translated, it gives CASSLESSGTEQFF.

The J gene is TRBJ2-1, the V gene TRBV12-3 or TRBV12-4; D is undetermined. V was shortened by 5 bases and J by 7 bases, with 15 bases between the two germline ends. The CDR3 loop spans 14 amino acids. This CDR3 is CASSPNLGMNEQFF. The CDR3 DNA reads TGTGCCAGCAGTCCAAATCTAGGTATGAATGAGCAGTTCTTC.

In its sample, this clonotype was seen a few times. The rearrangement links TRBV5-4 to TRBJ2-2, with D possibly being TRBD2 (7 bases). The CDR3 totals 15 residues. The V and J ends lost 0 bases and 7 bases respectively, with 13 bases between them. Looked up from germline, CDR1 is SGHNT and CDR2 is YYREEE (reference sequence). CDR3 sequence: CASSLAGGQGGELFF. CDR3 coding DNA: TGTGCCAGCAGCTTGGCCGGGGGGCAGGGCGGGGAGCTGTTTTTT.

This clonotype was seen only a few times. The CDR3 protein is CSAQSSGKGGDTQYF. The CDR3 DNA follows: TGCAGTGCTCAAAGTAGCGGGAAAGGAGGAGATACGCAGTATTTT. This chain links TRBV20-1 with TRBJ2-3; TRBD2 aligns across 8 bases. Germline V gene data show CDR1 as DFQATT and CDR2 as SNEGSKA (reference sequence). The CDR3 contains 15 residues. Losses at the gene ends were 5 bases for V and 5 bases for J; bases not matched to a gene: 12.

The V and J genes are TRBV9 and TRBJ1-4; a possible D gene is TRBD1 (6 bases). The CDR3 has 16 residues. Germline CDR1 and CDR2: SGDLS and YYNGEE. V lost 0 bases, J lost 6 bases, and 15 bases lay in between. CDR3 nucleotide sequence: TGTGCCAGCAGCGTAGAGGAAAGGGCAGGGGATGAAAAACTGTTTTTT. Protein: CASSVEERAGDEKLFF.

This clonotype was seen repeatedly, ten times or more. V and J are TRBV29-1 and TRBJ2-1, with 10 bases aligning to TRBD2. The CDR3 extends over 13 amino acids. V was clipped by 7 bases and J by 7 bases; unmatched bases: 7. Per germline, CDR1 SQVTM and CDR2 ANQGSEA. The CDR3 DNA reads TGCAGCGCAAGGACTAGCGGAGCAAATGAGCAGTTCTTC. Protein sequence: CSARTSGANEQFF.

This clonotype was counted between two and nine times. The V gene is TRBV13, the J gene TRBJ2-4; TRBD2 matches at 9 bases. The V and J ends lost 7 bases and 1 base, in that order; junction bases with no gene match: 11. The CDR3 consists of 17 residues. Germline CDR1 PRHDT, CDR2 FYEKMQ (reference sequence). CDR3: CASTNTLAGKAKNIQYF. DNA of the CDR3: TGTGCCAGCACCAACACCCTAGCGGGAAAGGCCAAAAACATTCAGTACTTC. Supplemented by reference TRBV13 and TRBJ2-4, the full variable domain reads AAGVIQSPRHLIKEKRETATLKCYPIPRHDTVYWYQQGPGQDPQFLISFYEKMQSDKGSIPDRFSAQQFSDYHSELNMSSLELGDSALYFCASTNTLAGKAKNIQYFGAGTRLSVL.

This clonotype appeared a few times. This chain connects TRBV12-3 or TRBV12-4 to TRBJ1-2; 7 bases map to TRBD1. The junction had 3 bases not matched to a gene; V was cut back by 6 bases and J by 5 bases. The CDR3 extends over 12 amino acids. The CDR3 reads CASSRGQYGYTF. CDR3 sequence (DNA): TGTGCCAGCAGCCGGGGACAGTATGGCTACACCTTC.

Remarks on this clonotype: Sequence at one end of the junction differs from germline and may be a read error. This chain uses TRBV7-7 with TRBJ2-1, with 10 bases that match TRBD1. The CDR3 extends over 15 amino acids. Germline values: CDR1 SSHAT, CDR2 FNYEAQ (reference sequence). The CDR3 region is CASSPRDRGSNEQFF. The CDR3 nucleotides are TGTGCTAGCAGCCCTAGGGACAGGGGAAGCAATGAGCAGTTCTTC.